This TCR beta chain is from a study of T-cell reconstitution after alpha-beta-depleted transplantation in children. The authors prepared the TCRbeta library with unique molecular identifiers. TCRdb fed the PCR reads into MiXCR, producing one record per CDR3 protein. The table has fewer than 550,000 distinct CDR3 sequences, about 10% seen once; the top ten hold 2% to 2.5%. CDR1 is SGHAT and CDR2 is FQNNGV in the germline V gene. Trimming removed 2 bases at V and 8 bases at J, with 13 bases between. CDR3 length: 15 amino acids. Material: PBMCs, obtained before TCRalphabeta/CD19-depleted stem cell transplant. This receptor was identified in a child younger than 10 with inherited bone marrow failure, due to receive a stem cell transplant. The genes are TRBV11-2 and TRBJ1-6; TRBD1 is a possible D gene (6 bases). CDR3 coding DNA: TGTGCCAGCAGCTTACTCGGACAGTTCTATTCACCCCTCCACTTT. It yields the protein CASSLLGQFYSPLHF.